This passage covers 7 T cell receptor beta chains from one sample sequenced in a study of T cells after yellow fever vaccination. TCRdb reprocessed the 5' RACE reads with MiXCR, giving one entry per CDR3 protein. The sample includes 200,000 to 250,000 distinct CDR3 sequences, 3% to 3.5% of them seen just once. The material sequenced was CD4+ T cells sorted from PBMCs, taken 10 days after the yellow fever booster vaccination. The origin of the receptors is a man aged 18 to 30 who received the YFV17D yellow fever vaccine.

This clonotype was picked up a small number of times. The rearrangement uses TRBV5-4 and TRBJ1-2; perhaps TRBD1 as D (6 bases). The CDR3 has 14 amino acids. V was clipped by 4 bases and J by 4 bases, with 14 bases between them. Germline CDR1 reads SGHNT; CDR2 reads YYREEE (reference sequence). This chain's CDR3 is CASSRQGQSYGYTF. The CDR3 nucleotides read TGTGCCAGCAGCCGCCAGGGACAAAGCTATGGCTACACCTTC.

The chain recombines TRBV20-1 with TRBJ1-2; D ambiguous. Germline values: CDR1 DFQATT, CDR2 SNEGSKA (reference sequence). Trimming removed 1 base from V and 1 base from J, with 7 bases in between. The CDR3 has 13 residues. The CDR3 nucleotides read TGCAGTGCTAGAGTCGCGGTTAACTATGGCTACACCTTC. Amino acids: CSARVAVNYGYTF.

The chain is built from TRBV5-6 and TRBJ1-1, with no clear D. Trimming removed 1 base at V and 10 bases at J, with 20 bases between. Germline CDR1 is SGHDT and CDR2 is YYEEEE. CDR3 length: 15 amino acids. The CDR3 sequence is CASSLYPVVDLSAFF. The CDR3 nucleotides are TGTGCCAGCAGCTTGTATCCGGTGGTCGATTTATCAGCTTTCTTT.

The chain links TRBV6-5 to TRBJ2-1; D is perhaps TRBD1 (6 bases). V lost 5 bases and J lost 12, with 11 bases in between. The length of the CDR3 is 11 residues. Germline CDR1 MNHEY, CDR2 SVGAGI. CDR3 protein: CASSTRDMQFF. The DNA for the CDR3 is TGTGCCAGCAGTACCCGGGACATGCAGTTCTTC.

There are many counts of this clonotype. The rearrangement joins TRBV4-3 to TRBJ2-1, with D possibly being TRBD1 or TRBD2 (5 bases each). CDR3 size: 16 residues. Germline loops: CDR1 LGHNA, CDR2 YSLEER. The germline V and J ends were trimmed by 2 bases and 5 bases, with 16 bases remaining between them. The CDR3 protein is CASSQWTGPRDNEQFF. CDR3 bases: TGCGCCAGCAGCCAATGGACGGGACCGAGGGACAATGAGCAGTTCTTC.

This clonotype was seen ten or more times. J is TRBJ2-3 and V is TRBV5-8, with D possibly TRBD2 on 7 matching bases. CDR1 SGHTS and CDR2 YDEGEE come from the germline V gene. This CDR3 region has 14 residues. Deletions cut 3 bases from V and 6 bases from J, with 14 bases between. As DNA, the CDR3 is TGTGCCAGCAGCTGGGGGGGGCGGTTGGATACGCAGTATTTT. This sequence encodes CASSWGGRLDTQYF.

This clonotype was counted many times. The V call is TRBV5-5, the J call TRBJ1-1; D remains unclear. Germline values: CDR1 SGHKS, CDR2 YYEKEE (reference sequence). Trimming removed 3 bases at V and 0 bases at J, with 15 bases between. The CDR3 length is 16 residues. The CDR3 nucleotides are TGTGCCAGCAGCTCGAGATCGATGGGCGTGAACACTGAAGCTTTCTTT. Residues: CASSSRSMGVNTEAFF.